In this sample, the clone carrying this T cell receptor beta chain turned up a few times. Methods used by the authors: Estimation of nucleated cell counts relied on the amplification of reference gene primers. Generated by immunoSEQ multiplex PCR, the TCRdb table keeps only in-frame clones and is missing some. V and J calls and clone size are those listed in that table; D and trimming were worked out from the DNA. Of roughly 450,000 clones detected, 90% appear once; the ten largest clones hold around 0.6%. The data belong to a study of blood T cell repertoires in COVID-19. Germline values: CDR1 SGHNT, CDR2 YYREEE (reference sequence). There are 16 residues in the CDR3. V lost 0 bases and J lost 7; bases outside the gene matches: 10.

The TCR sequence derives from a man aged 18-30 years who had recovered from COVID-19. This chain joins TRBV5-4 and TRBJ2-1, with 7 bases lining up with TRBD2. The material sequenced was PBMCs or T cells enriched from blood (not recorded which). CDR3 DNA: TGTGCCAGCAGCTTGGGGTCTAGCGGATTAAAGAATGAGCAGTTCTTC. Its protein product is CASSLGSSGLKNEQFF.